This passage covers 29 T cell receptor beta chains from one sample sequenced in a study of vaccination effects on CD4 cells after COVID-19 (dated by TCRdb to between 2021 and 2023). No cognate antigen is known for these TCRs. Library preparation employed the immunoSEQ multiplex PCR assay. TCRdb stores this immuneACCESS table with in-frame sequences only. Part of the clones is absent; in the studies checked, under half of the shortfall reflects unresolved V genes, and no reason is known for the rest. The sample records some 29,000 clones, roughly 67% of which are singletons. Together, the top ten hold roughly 8.6% of the sample. In the ViraFEST assay, PBMC were stimulated with viral peptide pools, and TCR sequencing was then used to find antigen-specific CD4+ T cell clonotypes based on their expansion. After more than 9 days of culture, CD4+ T cells were isolated with the EasySep CD4+ T cell isolation kit. Each participant got two doses of an mRNA SARS-CoV-2 vaccine, either BNT162b2 or mRNA-1273.

The sequenced sample was CD4+ T cells from PBMCs cultured with SARS-CoV-2 spike peptides, obtained after COVID-19 vaccination. The cell subset or site tag for this specimen amounts to: SARS-CoV-2 spike overlapping peptide pool stimulation. All receptors come from a human donor who received a COVID-19 vaccine.

The chain links TRBV7-6 to TRBJ2-1; no firm D call. The V and J ends lost 3 bases and 5 bases respectively, with 23 bases between them. The CDR3 is made up of 18 amino acids. CDR1 is SGHVS and CDR2 is FNYEAQ in the germline V gene. The CDR3 DNA sequence: TGTGCCAGCAGCTTTACGGGCTTGGCCTTTCCCCAACACAATGAGCAGTTCTTC. This sequence encodes CASSFTGLAFPQHNEQFF.

The chain joins TRBV7-2 to TRBJ2-5; D possibly matches TRBD1 or TRBD2 (6 bases each). V lost 2 bases to trimming and J lost 4 bases, with 17 bases between them. Germline V gene data show CDR1 as SGHTA and CDR2 as FQGNSA. The CDR3 is 16 amino acids. CDR3 residues: CASSLKGGFWGETQYF. CDR3 DNA: TGTGCCAGCAGCTTAAAAGGGGGGTTTTGGGGAGAGACCCAGTACTTC.

The V call is TRBV5-1, the J call TRBJ2-1, with 10 bases that match TRBD2. The trim removed 2 bases at V and 8 bases at J, leaving 4 bases unmatched. This CDR3 spans 14 amino acids. Per germline, CDR1 SGHRS and CDR2 YFSETQ. The CDR3 DNA is TGCGCCAGCAGCTTAGCGGGAGGGGTCCATGAGCAGTTCTTC. Its protein product is CASSLAGGVHEQFF.

This sequence joins TRBV6-5 and TRBJ1-1, with a tentative D call TRBD1 (5 bases). The CDR3 extends over 16 amino acids. Germline CDR1 reads MNHEY; CDR2 reads SVGAGI. Trimming took 2 bases from V and 5 from J, leaving 18 bases between them. The CDR3 protein is CASSYAPGAGGTEAFF. DNA of the CDR3: TGTGCCAGCAGTTACGCGCCCGGGGCGGGTGGAACTGAAGCTTTCTTT.

The chain combines TRBV18 with TRBJ1-2, with a weak D call TRBD1 (6 bases). V gave up 2 bases and J gave up 0 bases, with 13 bases separating them. Germline V lookup: CDR1 KGHSH, CDR2 LQKENI. The CDR3 covers 16 residues. The CDR3 region is CASSPTMDSPNYGYTF. CDR3 in DNA: TGTGCCAGCTCACCAACCATGGACAGCCCTAACTATGGCTACACCTTC. Using reference TRBV18 and TRBJ1-2 for the parts outside the CDR3, the full variable domain is NAGVMQNPRHLVRRRGQEARLRCSPMKGHSHVYWYRQLPEEGLKFMVYLQKENIIDESGMPKERFSAEFPKEGPSILRIQQVVRGDSAAYFCASSPTMDSPNYGYTFGSGTRLTVV.

The rearrangement joins TRBV5-8 to TRBJ1-5, with D possibly being TRBD1 (5 bases). Germline V gene data show CDR1 as SGHTS and CDR2 as YDEGEE. Deletions cut 3 bases from V and 9 bases from J, with 10 bases between. The CDR3 loop spans 12 amino acids. The CDR3 protein is CASSSGWGPQHF. The CDR3 coding sequence is TGTGCCAGCAGCTCAGGGTGGGGGCCCCAGCATTTT.

The J gene is TRBJ2-3, the V gene TRBV11-2, with D possibly TRBD2 on 7 matching bases. Germline-derived CDR1 and CDR2 are SGHAT and FQNNGV. The CDR3 totals 16 residues. The V and J ends lost 4 bases and 8 bases respectively, with 22 bases between them. The CDR3 coding sequence is TGTGCCAGCAGCTCAATAAGGGGGGGCGGGATTGGTACGCAGTATTTT. Residues: CASSSIRGGGIGTQYF.

This clone is a singleton in its sample. The chain combines TRBV3-1 (or the pseudogene TRBV3-2) with TRBJ2-2; 11 bases match TRBD1. The V segment lost 5 bases and the J segment 5 bases; nucleotides outside the gene matches: 4. Germline V gene sequence: CDR1 LGHDT, CDR2 YNNKEL (reference sequence). This CDR3 is built from 15 residues. CDR3 in amino acids: CASSSGTGGTGELFF. CDR3 coding DNA: TGTGCCAGCAGCTCCGGGACAGGGGGTACCGGGGAGCTGTTTTTT.

This clone was seen a handful of times. The rearrangement links TRBV7-2 to TRBJ2-7; D perhaps matches TRBD1 (5 bases). The CDR3 runs 16 residues. In germline, CDR1 is SGHTA, CDR2 FQGNSA. Trimming removed 0 bases from V and 4 bases from J, with 16 bases in between. The DNA for the CDR3 is TGTGCCAGCAGCTTAGCCGCCAGGCAGGGAAGATACGAGCAGTACTTC. The encoded protein is CASSLAARQGRYEQYF.

The V call is TRBV10-2, the J call TRBJ2-7; D might be TRBD1 (5 bases). The V end lost 3 bases, the J end lost 1 base, and 7 bases lay between the germline ends. Germline loops: CDR1 WSHSY, CDR2 SAAADI. The CDR3 runs 13 residues. The CDR3 loop reads CASSDPGSYEQYF. In nucleotides, the CDR3 is TGCGCCAGCAGTGATCCAGGGTCCTACGAGCAGTACTTC.

This chain connects TRBV6-6 to TRBJ2-3; maybe TRBD2 (6 bases). Deletions cut 5 bases from V and 9 bases from J, with 9 bases between. This CDR3 is built from 11 residues. The germline CDR1 and CDR2 sequences are MNHNY and SVGAGI (reference sequence). CDR3 nucleotides: TGTGCCAGCAGTATGGAGGGAACGCAGTATTTT. Its protein product is CASSMEGTQYF.

This clone was picked up a small number of times. This chain joins TRBV10-2 and TRBJ2-1; 10 nucleotides match TRBD2. V shed 8 bases, J shed 9 bases, and the junction held 7 bases outside the gene matches. This CDR3 has 13 residues. Germline V gene data show CDR1 as WSHSY and CDR2 as SAAADI. Here the CDR3 reads CASASGGASEQFF. In nucleotides, the CDR3 is TGCGCCAGCGCCAGCGGGGGGGCCAGTGAGCAGTTCTTC.

This clone is large in the sample. V and J are TRBV7-9 and TRBJ1-1; 7 nucleotides line up with TRBD1. The junction had 12 bases not matched to a gene; V was cut back by 7 bases and J by 7 bases. The CDR3 has 14 amino acids. CDR1 and CDR2 (germline): SEHNR, FQNEAQ (reference sequence). The CDR3 reads CASNLGTAVYEAFF. The CDR3 DNA reads as TGTGCCAGCAACCTCGGGACAGCCGTCTATGAAGCTTTCTTT.

The CDR3 DNA reads TGTGCCAGCAGCCCGACAGGGGTTATCACCGGGGAGCTGTTTTTT. This gives the protein CASSPTGVITGELFF. The chain is built from TRBV27 and TRBJ2-2, with 8 bases lining up with TRBD1. Germline values: CDR1 MNHEY, CDR2 SMNVEV (reference sequence). V lost 6 bases to trimming and J lost 4 bases; unmatched junction nucleotides: 7. The CDR3 is 15 residues long.

The V and J genes are TRBV4-2 and TRBJ1-1, with D perhaps matching TRBD1 (6 bases). Per germline, CDR1 LGHNA and CDR2 YNFKEQ. V was cut by 3 bases and J by 4 bases, with 15 bases left in between. This CDR3 is built from 15 residues. The CDR3 nucleotides read TGTGCCAGCAGCCAGCCCCAGGGGCTGGGCACTGAAGCTTTCTTT. It is translated as CASSQPQGLGTEAFF.

Only a few counts were recorded for this clone. The rearrangement joins TRBV27 to TRBJ2-2; 10 nucleotides align to TRBD2. CDR3 length: 16 residues. Germline values: CDR1 MNHEY, CDR2 SMNVEV (reference sequence). V shed 4 bases and J 0 bases; nucleotides not matched to a gene: 2. The CDR3 region has the DNA TGTGCCAGCAGTTCCCTAGCGGGGGCGAACACCGGGGAGCTGTTTTTT. It specifies CASSSLAGANTGELFF.

The chain couples TRBV5-5 to TRBJ2-1, with 9 nucleotides matching TRBD2. There are 16 residues in the CDR3. CDR1 SGHKS and CDR2 YYEKEE come from the germline V gene (reference sequence). V trimming: 4 bases; J trimming: 1 base; junction bases outside the gene matches: 6. CDR3 region: CASSPILAGSYNEQFF. The CDR3 DNA is TGTGCCAGCAGCCCTATTCTAGCGGGGTCCTACAATGAGCAGTTCTTC.

A few counts support this clone. The chain uses TRBV7-2 and TRBJ1-1; D is possibly TRBD1 (5 bases). The CDR3 is made up of 14 amino acids. Per the germline V gene, CDR1 is SGHTA and CDR2 is FQGNSA. The V end lost 2 bases, the J end lost 3 bases, and 10 bases lay between the germline ends. For the CDR3, the DNA is TGTGCCAGCAGCTTACAGGGAGGGGACACTGAAGCTTTCTTT. Translated: CASSLQGGDTEAFF.

The chain combines TRBV7-6 with TRBJ2-5; D is tentatively TRBD1 or TRBD2 (5 bases each). With 6 bases removed from V and 2 bases from J, the gap between germline ends came to 28 bases. Germline V gene lookup returns CDR1 SGHVS and CDR2 FNYEAQ. The CDR3 covers 19 residues. The CDR3 DNA sequence: TGTGCCAGCAGTCATACCCTGAGGGGCACTCGGACCCAACAAGAGACCCAGTACTTC. This sequence encodes CASSHTLRGTRTQQETQYF.

This chain links TRBV12-3 or TRBV12-4 with TRBJ1-2, with D tentatively TRBD1 (6 bases). Trimming stripped 4 bases from V and 4 bases from J, with 10 bases between. The CDR3 runs 13 residues. Here the CDR3 DNA reads TGTGCCAGCAGTTCGGACAGATTCTATGGCTACACCTTC. Encoded protein: CASSSDRFYGYTF.

The V and J genes are TRBV25-1 and TRBJ2-7, with TRBD1 as a possible D gene (6 bases). This CDR3 is built from 13 residues. Germline values: CDR1 MGHDK, CDR2 SYGVNS. The V end lost 2 bases, the J end lost 6 bases, and 11 bases lay between the germline ends. The CDR3 DNA is TGTGCCAGCAGTGAAACAGGGAGCGGCGAGCAGTACTTC. Encoded protein: CASSETGSGEQYF.

V gene TRBV5-4 combines with J gene TRBJ1-2; 7 positions agree with TRBD1. Per germline, CDR1 SGHNT and CDR2 YYREEE (reference sequence). The CDR3 is 16 amino acids. Losses at the gene ends were 3 bases for V and 4 bases for J; bases not matched to a gene: 12. The CDR3 nucleotides read TGTGCCAGCAGCTCACCCGGGACAGCATTTAGCTATGGCTACACCTTC. Translating gives CASSSPGTAFSYGYTF.

This clone has a single count. The chain couples TRBV9 to TRBJ2-2; D is undetermined. Germline V gene data show CDR1 as SGDLS and CDR2 as YYNGEE. V was shortened by 0 bases and J by 13 bases, with 10 bases between the two germline ends. The CDR3 has 12 residues. CDR3 residues: CASSVGGERLFF. CDR3 in DNA: TGTGCCAGCAGCGTAGGAGGTGAGCGGCTGTTTTTT.

The CDR3 nucleotides are TGTGCCAGCAGCGCCAACCCCGTCGGGGGAGAGACCCAGTACTTC. It specifies CASSANPVGGETQYF. The chain couples TRBV9 to TRBJ2-5; weak D call: TRBD2 (6 bases). With 3 bases removed from V and 4 bases from J, the gap between germline ends came to 16 bases. The CDR3 contains 15 residues. CDR1 SGDLS and CDR2 YYNGEE come from the germline V gene.

V is TRBV2 and J is TRBJ1-5; 7 bases are a match to TRBD1. From germline, CDR1 is SNHLY and CDR2 FYNNEI. CDR3 size: 15 residues. V was clipped by 8 bases and J by 7 bases; unmatched bases: 14. The CDR3 DNA is TGTGCCAGCCTAGGGGGAGGGGGCGGAAGGCAGCCCCAGCATTTT. It codes for CASLGGGGGRQPQHF.

This clone occurred a few times. The chain couples TRBV12-3 or TRBV12-4 to TRBJ2-2, with D perhaps TRBD2 (5 bases). The CDR3 has 13 residues. V was clipped by 7 bases and J by 1 base, with 7 bases between them. DNA of the CDR3: TGTGCCAGCAAGACTATGAACACCGGGGAGCTGTTTTTT. Its translation is CASKTMNTGELFF.

This clone was counted between two and nine times. The J gene is TRBJ2-1, the V gene TRBV14; TRBD1 or TRBD2 may be the D gene (5 bases each). The CDR3 is 16 amino acids. With 0 bases removed from V and 1 base from J, the gap between germline ends came to 10 bases. CDR1 is SGHDN and CDR2 is FVKESK in the germline V gene. CDR3 in DNA: TGTGCCAGCAGCCAAGATGAGGGGCTTTCCTACAATGAGCAGTTCTTC. Protein product: CASSQDEGLSYNEQFF.

The chain joins TRBV5-1 to TRBJ2-1, with no clear D. Per the germline V gene, CDR1 is SGHRS and CDR2 is YFSETQ. Trimming left V 1 base short and J 0 bases short, with 11 bases between. The CDR3 loop spans 16 amino acids. The CDR3 loop reads CASSLSVGDSYNEQFF. The CDR3 DNA reads as TGCGCCAGCAGCTTGTCCGTTGGGGACTCCTACAATGAGCAGTTCTTC. The full variable domain, rest sourced from reference TRBV5-1 and TRBJ2-1, is KAGVTQTPRYLIKTRGQQVTLSCSPISGHRSVSWYQQTPGQGLQFLFEYFSETQRNKGNFPGRFSGRQFSNSRSEMNVSTLELGDSALYLCASSLSVGDSYNEQFFGPGTRLTVL.

The CDR3 protein is CSVRTSGISEQFF. The CDR3 DNA follows: TGCAGCGTTCGGACTAGCGGGATCAGTGAGCAGTTCTTC. This sequence joins TRBV29-1 and TRBJ2-1; 12 positions match TRBD2. This CDR3 region has 13 residues. With 5 bases clipped from V and 9 bases from J, the junction kept 5 bases outside the gene matches. CDR1 is SQVTM and CDR2 is ANQGSEA in the germline V gene.